This TCR beta chain was recovered during a study of T cell repertoires in cytomegalovirus infection. Study as a whole: An indication of both CMV infection and matching HLA type came from public TCR beta signatures. Study results and limitations: HLA-C-restricted CMV-specific TCR beta clonotypes were dominant in the ex vivo response.

Trimming at V came to 3 bases and at J to 3 bases, leaving 3 bases not matched to a gene. The CDR3 totals 14 residues. Remarks on this clonotype: Its antigen is unidentified.

TCRdb reprocessed the reads with MiXCR, giving one entry per CDR3 protein. Here the sample spans approximately 250,000 distinct CDR3 sequences, 6.5% being singletons. This chain joins TRBV12-3 or TRBV12-4 and TRBJ2-5; 8 bases are shared with TRBD1. Sequencing input: PBMCs. This sequence was found in a human donor in good health (CMV status not recorded). Some clones in this sample may be carry-over from other donors' samples. The CDR3 sequence: CASSFPDREETQYF. In DNA form, the CDR3 reads TGTGCCAGCAGTTTCCCGGACAGGGAAGAGACCCAGTACTTC.